These 11 T cell receptor beta chains share one sample of origin, sequenced in a study of blood T cell repertoires in COVID-19. Clones were read by immunoSEQ multiplex PCR, and TCRdb kept only the in-frame ones, dropping some. This sample has approximately 80,000 clones, with 82% found just once. Sequencing input: peripheral blood. These TCRs come from a man aged 60 to 69 with acute or convalescent COVID-19.

Written as DNA, the CDR3 is TGCGCCAGCAGCTTGACAACAGGGGCGGGTTCACCCCTCCACTTT. Its protein product is CASSLTTGAGSPLHF. This chain connects TRBV5-1 to TRBJ1-6; 7 bases are a match to TRBD1. With V trimmed by 1 base and J by 9 bases, 7 bases remained unmatched. The germline CDR1 and CDR2 sequences are SGHRS and YFSETQ. The CDR3 is 15 residues long. The complete variable domain, with remaining parts taken from reference TRBV5-1 and TRBJ1-6, reads KAGVTQTPRYLIKTRGQQVTLSCSPISGHRSVSWYQQTPGQGLQFLFEYFSETQRNKGNFPGRFSGRQFSNSRSEMNVSTLELGDSALYLCASSLTTGAGSPLHFGNGTRLTVT.

The gene calls are TRBV19 and TRBJ1-1; possibly TRBD1 for D (6 bases). The length of the CDR3 is 14 residues. Germline V gene lookup returns CDR1 LNHDA and CDR2 SQIVND (reference sequence). Between the trimmed V and J ends, which lost 6 bases and 1 base, there was a span of 12 bases. The CDR3 DNA follows: TGTGCCAGTAGGCAAACAGGGAAGAACACTGAAGCTTTCTTT. Residues: CASRQTGKNTEAFF. The variable domain in full, with the rest retrieved from reference TRBV19 and TRBJ1-1, is DGGITQSPKYLFRKEGQNVTLSCEQNLNHDAMYWYRQDPGQGLRLIYYSQIVNDFQKGDIAEGYSVSREKKESFPLTVTSAQKNPTAFYLCASRQTGKNTEAFFGQGTRLTVV.

The chain combines TRBV12-5 with TRBJ1-1; D not certain. This CDR3 has 12 amino acids. Germline loops: CDR1 LGHNT, CDR2 FRNRAP. The V end was cut by 7 bases, the J end by 11 bases, with 17 bases between. The CDR3 DNA follows: TGTGCTAGTGACTCTGACACCTCCGTGGCTTTCTTT. Translation gives CASDSDTSVAFF.

This clone came up once. J is TRBJ2-3 and V is TRBV12-5, with 9 bases fitting TRBD2. From germline, CDR1 is LGHNT and CDR2 FRNRAP. J was trimmed by 0 bases and V by 6 bases; bases with no gene match: 7. This CDR3 contains 16 residues. CDR3 in DNA: TGTGCTAGTGGGGCGGGGACTAGCTCCAGCACAGATACGCAGTATTTT. This sequence encodes CASGAGTSSSTDTQYF.

The chain recombines TRBV3-1 (or the pseudogene TRBV3-2) with TRBJ1-1, with 12 bases that match TRBD1. CDR1 and CDR2 (germline): LGHDT, YNNKEL (reference sequence). This CDR3 has 16 residues. V dropped 4 bases and J dropped 9; count of bases not matched to a gene: 12. The CDR3 nucleotides are TGTGCCAGCAGCCCCCGGGACAGGGGGCGGTTTTCTAAAGCTTTCTTT. Its translation: CASSPRDRGRFSKAFF.

The rearrangement links TRBV24-1 to TRBJ2-5, with D perhaps TRBD2 (6 bases). This CDR3 has 12 residues. Trimming left V 7 bases short and J 7 bases short, with 12 bases between. CDR1 is KGHDR, CDR2 SFDVKD, per germline. This chain's CDR3 is CATSPGTSTQYF. CDR3 DNA sequence: TGTGCCACCAGCCCGGGGACTTCGACCCAGTACTTC.

The V and J genes are TRBV7-2 and TRBJ2-2, with a weak D call TRBD1 (6 bases). Trimming removed 5 bases from V and 8 bases from J, with 15 bases in between. Germline CDR1 reads SGHTA; CDR2 reads FQGNSA. CDR3 size: 14 residues. CDR3 DNA: TGTGCCAGCAGCCCCGGGACATCCGGAGGGGAGCTGTTTTTT. Translated: CASSPGTSGGELFF.

V usage is TRBV12-5 and J usage is TRBJ2-1, with TRBD2 matching over 9 bases. V gave up 5 bases and J gave up 4 bases; unmatched junction bases: 12. This CDR3 is built from 17 residues. The germline V gene has CDR1 LGHNT and CDR2 FRNRAP. DNA of the CDR3: TGTGCTAGTGGTCCTCAAGCGGGGGGACTCGTTTACAATGAGCAGTTCTTC. Amino acid sequence: CASGPQAGGLVYNEQFF.

The sample holds a few counts of this clone. The chain employs TRBV2 and TRBJ1-5, with D hard to call. CDR3 size: 12 residues. V shed 6 bases and J shed 4 bases, with 7 bases lying between them. From germline, CDR1 is SNHLY and CDR2 FYNNEI. In nucleotides, the CDR3 is TGTGCCAGCAGCGAACCGAATCAGCCCCAGCATTTT. It encodes CASSEPNQPQHF.

This chain connects TRBV12-3 or TRBV12-4 to TRBJ1-1, with 8 bases identical to TRBD1. The CDR3 is 12 amino acids. V was clipped by 7 bases and J by 11 bases; unmatched bases: 9. DNA of the CDR3: TGTGCCAGCACCAGGACAGGGCGATTGGCTTTCTTT. Translation gives CASTRTGRLAFF.

This rearrangement joins TRBV6-5 to TRBJ2-7; 9 bases align to TRBD2. The CDR3 runs 14 residues. The V and J ends lost 8 bases and 1 base, in that order; junction bases with no gene match: 6. CDR1 MNHEY and CDR2 SVGAGI come from the germline V gene. The CDR3 spells CASRPSGISYEQYF. In DNA, the CDR3 is TGTGCCAGCCGCCCTAGCGGGATATCCTACGAGCAGTACTTC.